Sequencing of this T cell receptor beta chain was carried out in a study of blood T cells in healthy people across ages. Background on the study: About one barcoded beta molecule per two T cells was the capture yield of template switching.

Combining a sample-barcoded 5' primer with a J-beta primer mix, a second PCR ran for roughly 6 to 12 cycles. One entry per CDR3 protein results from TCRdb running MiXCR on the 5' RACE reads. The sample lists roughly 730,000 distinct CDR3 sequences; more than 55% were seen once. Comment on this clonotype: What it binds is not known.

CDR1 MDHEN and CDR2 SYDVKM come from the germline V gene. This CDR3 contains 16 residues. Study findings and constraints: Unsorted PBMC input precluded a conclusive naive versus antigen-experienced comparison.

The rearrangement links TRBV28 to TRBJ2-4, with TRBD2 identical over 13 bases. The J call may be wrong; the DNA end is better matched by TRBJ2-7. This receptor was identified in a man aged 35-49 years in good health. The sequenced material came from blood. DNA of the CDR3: TGTGCCAGCAGACCAGGACTAGCGGGAGACGCCTACGAGCAGTACTTC. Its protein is CASRPGLAGDAYEQYF.